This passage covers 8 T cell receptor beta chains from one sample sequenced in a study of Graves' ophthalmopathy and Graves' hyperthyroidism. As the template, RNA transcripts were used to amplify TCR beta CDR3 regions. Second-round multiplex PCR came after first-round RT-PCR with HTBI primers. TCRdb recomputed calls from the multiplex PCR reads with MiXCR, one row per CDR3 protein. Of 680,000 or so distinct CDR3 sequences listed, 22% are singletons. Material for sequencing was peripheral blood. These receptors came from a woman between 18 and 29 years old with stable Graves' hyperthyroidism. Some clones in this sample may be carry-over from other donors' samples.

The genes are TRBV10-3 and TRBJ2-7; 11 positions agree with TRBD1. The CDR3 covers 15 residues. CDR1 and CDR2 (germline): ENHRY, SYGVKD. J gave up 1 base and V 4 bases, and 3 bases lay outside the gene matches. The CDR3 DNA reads TGTGCCATCAGTGGGACAGGGGGCGGATCCTACGAGCAGTACTTC. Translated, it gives CAISGTGGGSYEQYF.

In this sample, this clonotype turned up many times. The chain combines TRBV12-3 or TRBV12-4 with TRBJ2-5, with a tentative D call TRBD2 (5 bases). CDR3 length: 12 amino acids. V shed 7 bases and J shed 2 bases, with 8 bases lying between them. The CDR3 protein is CASKGEQETQYF. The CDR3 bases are TGTGCCAGCAAGGGAGAACAAGAGACCCAGTACTTC.

The CDR3 reads CASSDNRGGTGELFF. In DNA, the CDR3 is TGTGCCAGCAGTGACAACCGGGGAGGCACCGGGGAGCTGTTTTTT. The chain has TRBV25-1 and TRBJ2-2; D might be TRBD2 (6 bases). This CDR3 is 15 amino acids long. From germline, CDR1 is MGHDK and CDR2 SYGVNS. V lost 3 bases to trimming and J lost 4 bases, with 12 bases between them.

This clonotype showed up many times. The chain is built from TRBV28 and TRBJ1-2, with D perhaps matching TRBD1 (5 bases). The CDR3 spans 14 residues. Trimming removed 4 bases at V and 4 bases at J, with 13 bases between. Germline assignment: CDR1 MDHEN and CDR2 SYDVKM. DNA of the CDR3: TGTGCCAGCAGTTATTTTCAGGGACCCTATGGCTACACCTTC. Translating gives CASSYFQGPYGYTF.

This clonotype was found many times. The CDR3 DNA follows: TGTGCCAGCAGCTTGCTGTCCACCCTACGGTATGGCTACACCTTC. Translation: CASSLLSTLRYGYTF. This chain connects TRBV7-2 to TRBJ1-2; D uncertain. This CDR3 region has 15 residues. Trimming removed 3 bases from V and 5 bases from J, with 16 bases in between. The germline CDR1 and CDR2 sequences are SGHTA and FQGNSA.

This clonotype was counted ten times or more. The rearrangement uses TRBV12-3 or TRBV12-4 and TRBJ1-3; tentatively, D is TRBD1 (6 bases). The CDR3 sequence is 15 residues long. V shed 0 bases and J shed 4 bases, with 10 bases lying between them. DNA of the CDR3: TGTGCCAGCAGTTTAGCAACAGGGAGGGGAAACACCATATATTTT. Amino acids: CASSLATGRGNTIYF.

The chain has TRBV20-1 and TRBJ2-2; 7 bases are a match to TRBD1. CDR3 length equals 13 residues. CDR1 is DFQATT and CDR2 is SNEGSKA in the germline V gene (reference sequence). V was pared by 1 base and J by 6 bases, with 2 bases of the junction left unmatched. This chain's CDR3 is CSARAGQAGELFF. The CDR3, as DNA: TGCAGTGCTAGAGCAGGACAGGCCGGGGAGCTGTTTTTT.

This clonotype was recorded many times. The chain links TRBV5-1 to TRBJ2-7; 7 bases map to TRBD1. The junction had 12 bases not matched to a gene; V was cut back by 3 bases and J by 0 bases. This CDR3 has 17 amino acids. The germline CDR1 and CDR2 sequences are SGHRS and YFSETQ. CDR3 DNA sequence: TGCGCCAGCAGCTCGGGACAGCTAGGTGGGTACTCCTACGAGCAGTACTTC. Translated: CASSSGQLGGYSYEQYF.